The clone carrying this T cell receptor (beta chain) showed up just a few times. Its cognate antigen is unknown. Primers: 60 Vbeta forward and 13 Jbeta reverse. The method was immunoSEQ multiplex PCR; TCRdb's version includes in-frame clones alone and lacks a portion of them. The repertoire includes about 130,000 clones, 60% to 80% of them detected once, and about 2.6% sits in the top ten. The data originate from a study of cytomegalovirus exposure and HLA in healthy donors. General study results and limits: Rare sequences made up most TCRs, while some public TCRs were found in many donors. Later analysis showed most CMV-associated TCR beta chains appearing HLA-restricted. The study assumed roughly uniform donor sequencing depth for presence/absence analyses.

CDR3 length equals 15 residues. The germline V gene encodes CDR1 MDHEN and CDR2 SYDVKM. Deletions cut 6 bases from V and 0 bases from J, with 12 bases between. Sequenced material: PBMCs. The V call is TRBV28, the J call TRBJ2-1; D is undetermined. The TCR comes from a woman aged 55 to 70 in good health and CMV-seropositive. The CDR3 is CASSLLPSSYNEQFF. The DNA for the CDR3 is TGTGCCAGCAGCCTATTACCAAGCTCCTACAATGAGCAGTTCTTC.